Listed here are 9 T cell receptor beta chains from one sample, sequenced in a study of CD8 T cells in Susac syndrome. Reverse transcription of roughly 0.5 to 1 ug RNA used random hexamers. TCRdb processed the immunoSEQ multiplex PCR reads anew with MiXCR; each CDR3 protein has one entry. The sample lists 200,000 or so distinct CDR3 sequences, about 96% occurring once. The material sequenced was CD4+ T cells from PBMCs. The receptors come from a human donor with multiple sclerosis.

CDR3 residues: CSARLDRTDTQYF. CDR3 bases: TGCAGTGCTAGGCTGGACCGTACAGATACGCAGTATTTT. V usage is TRBV20-1 and J usage is TRBJ2-3; D not resolved. The V gene's germline CDR1 is DFQATT and CDR2 SNEGSKA (reference sequence). V lost 3 bases and J 3 bases, leaving 10 bases between the germline ends. The CDR3 covers 13 residues.

The chain is built from TRBV18 and TRBJ2-5, with D possibly TRBD1 on 5 matching bases. This CDR3 region has 14 residues. Germline CDR1 is KGHSH and CDR2 is LQKENI. Trimming pared 6 bases from V and 5 bases from J, leaving 16 bases between. Here the CDR3 reads CASSQQAPGETQYF. CDR3 coding DNA: TGTGCCAGCTCTCAACAGGCCCCCGGCGAGACCCAGTACTTC.

The genes are TRBV5-1 and TRBJ1-5; TRBD1 is a possible D gene (5 bases). Germline V gene sequence: CDR1 SGHRS, CDR2 YFSETQ. The CDR3 spans 14 residues. V lost 4 bases to trimming and J lost 7 bases, with 15 bases between them. The CDR3 reads CASSEVGGRQPQHF. As DNA, the CDR3 is TGCGCCAGCAGCGAAGTCGGGGGAAGACAGCCCCAGCATTTT.

V usage is TRBV19 and J usage is TRBJ1-6, with 8 bases aligning to TRBD1. CDR1 and CDR2 (germline): LNHDA, SQIVND (reference sequence). J gave up 13 bases and V 3 bases, and 8 bases lay outside the gene matches. This CDR3 spans 14 amino acids. Here the CDR3 DNA reads TGTGCCAGTAGTATGATGGACAGGGAGAATCCCCTCCACTTT. Its translation: CASSMMDRENPLHF.

The rearrangement joins TRBV6-2 or TRBV6-3 to TRBJ1-5, with no clear D. CDR1 MNHEY and CDR2 SVGEGT come from the germline V gene. CDR3 length: 12 amino acids. V lost 5 bases and J 7 bases, leaving 9 bases between the germline ends. CDR3 nucleotide sequence: TGTGCCAGCAGTCCCAGGCTCCAGCCCCAGCATTTT. This codes for CASSPRLQPQHF.

The chain's CDR3 is CASSRLQGANVLTF. CDR3 DNA sequence: TGTGCCAGCTCACGTCTACAGGGGGCCAACGTCCTGACTTTC. The rearrangement links TRBV18 to TRBJ2-6; D unclear. Per the germline V gene, CDR1 is KGHSH and CDR2 is LQKENI. The CDR3 runs 14 residues. Trimming cost V 4 bases and J 4 bases, with 8 bases left between them. The variable domain in full, with the rest retrieved from reference TRBV18 and TRBJ2-6, is NAGVMQNPRHLVRRRGQEARLRCSPMKGHSHVYWYRQLPEEGLKFMVYLQKENIIDESGMPKERFSAEFPKEGPSILRIQQVVRGDSAAYFCASSRLQGANVLTFGAGSRLTVL.

V is TRBV7-3 and J is TRBJ2-3; D is unresolved. CDR1 and CDR2 (germline): SGHTA, FQGTGA. The CDR3 contains 15 residues. V was pared by 4 bases and J by 2 bases, with 13 bases between. CDR3 coding DNA: TGTGCCAGCAGCTCCGCCCCCGGTGACACAGATACGCAGTATTTT. Amino acid sequence: CASSSAPGDTDTQYF.

The V gene is TRBV14, the J gene TRBJ2-4; D ambiguous. CDR1 is SGHDN, CDR2 FVKESK, per germline. This CDR3 contains 13 residues. Deletions cut 5 bases from V and 3 bases from J, with 8 bases between. In nucleotides, the CDR3 is TGTGCCAGCAGCTATGGCTTCAAAAACATTCAGTACTTC. Encoded protein: CASSYGFKNIQYF.

The V gene is TRBV2, the J gene TRBJ2-4; no clear D gene. CDR1 and CDR2 from the germline V gene are SNHLY and FYNNEI. Trimming shortened V by 3 bases and J by 9 bases, and 12 bases separated the two germline ends. This CDR3 region has 13 residues. In nucleotides, the CDR3 is TGTGCCAGCAGTGAGGGTCCTCTTATCATTCAGTACTTC. Translation: CASSEGPLIIQYF.